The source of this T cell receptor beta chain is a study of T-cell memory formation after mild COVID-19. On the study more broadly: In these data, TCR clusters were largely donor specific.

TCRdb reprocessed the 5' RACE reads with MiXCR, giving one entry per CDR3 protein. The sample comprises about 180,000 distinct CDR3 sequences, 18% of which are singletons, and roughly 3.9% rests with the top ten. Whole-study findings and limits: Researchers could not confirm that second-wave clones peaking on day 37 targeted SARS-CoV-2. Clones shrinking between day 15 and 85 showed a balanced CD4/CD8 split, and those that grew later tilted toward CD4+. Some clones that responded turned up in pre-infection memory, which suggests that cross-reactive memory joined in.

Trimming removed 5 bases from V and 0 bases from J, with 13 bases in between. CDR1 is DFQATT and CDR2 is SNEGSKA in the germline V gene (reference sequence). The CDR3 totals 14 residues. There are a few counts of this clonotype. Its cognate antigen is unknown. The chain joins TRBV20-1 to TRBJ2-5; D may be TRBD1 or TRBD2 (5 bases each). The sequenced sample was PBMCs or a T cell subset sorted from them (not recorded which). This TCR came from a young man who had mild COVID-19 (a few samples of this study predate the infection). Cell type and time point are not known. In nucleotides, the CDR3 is TGCAGTGCTGGGGGTGAGGCTAACCAAGAGACCCAGTACTTC. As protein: CSAGGEANQETQYF.